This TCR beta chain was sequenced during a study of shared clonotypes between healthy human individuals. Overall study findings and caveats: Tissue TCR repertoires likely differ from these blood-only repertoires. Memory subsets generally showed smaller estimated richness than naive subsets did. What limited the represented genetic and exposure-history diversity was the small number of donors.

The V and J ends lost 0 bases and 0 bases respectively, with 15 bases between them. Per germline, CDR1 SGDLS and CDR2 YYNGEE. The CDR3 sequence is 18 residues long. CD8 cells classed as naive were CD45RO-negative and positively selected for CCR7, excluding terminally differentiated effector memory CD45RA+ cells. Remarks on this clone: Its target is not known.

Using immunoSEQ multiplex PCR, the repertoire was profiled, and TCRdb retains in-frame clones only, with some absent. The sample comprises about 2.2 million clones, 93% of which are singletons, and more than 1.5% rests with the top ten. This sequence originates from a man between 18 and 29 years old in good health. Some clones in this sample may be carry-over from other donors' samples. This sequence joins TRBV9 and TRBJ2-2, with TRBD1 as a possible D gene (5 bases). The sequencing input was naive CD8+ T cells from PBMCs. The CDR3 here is CASSVELGDVPNTGELFF. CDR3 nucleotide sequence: TGTGCCAGCAGCGTAGAGTTAGGGGATGTACCGAACACCGGGGAGCTGTTTTTT.